What follows are 3 T cell receptor beta chains derived from one specimen sequenced in a study of T-cell reconstitution after alpha-beta-depleted transplantation in children. Unique molecular identifiers were incorporated when the TCRbeta library was constructed. TCRdb reprocessed the PCR reads with MiXCR, giving one entry per CDR3 protein. The repertoire includes about 340,000 distinct CDR3 sequences, approximately 10% of them detected once, and around 2.4% sits in the top ten. Sequenced here: PBMCs from the stem cell graft donor, sampled from the stem cell graft. The receptors stem from a human donor who donated a stem cell graft to a child with acute lymphoblastic leukemia.

This clonotype has only a few counts. The genes are TRBV7-9 and TRBJ2-7; no clear D gene. The CDR3 extends over 13 amino acids. Germline values: CDR1 SEHNR, CDR2 FQNEAQ (reference sequence). V gave up 7 bases and J gave up 4 bases, with 14 bases separating them. The CDR3 spells CASTPVGRYEQYF. CDR3 nucleotides: TGTGCCAGCACCCCCGTGGGAAGGTACGAGCAGTACTTC.

This clonotype appeared a few times. V usage is TRBV20-1 and J usage is TRBJ2-5, with 14 bases that match TRBD2. V lost 5 bases and J lost 13; bases outside the gene matches: 9. This CDR3 has 13 residues. Germline loops: CDR1 DFQATT, CDR2 SNEGSKA (reference sequence). CDR3: CSAGPTSGRAGYF. The DNA for the CDR3 is TGCAGTGCTGGCCCGACTAGCGGGAGGGCCGGGTACTTC.

This sequence joins TRBV20-1 and TRBJ2-1; 12 nucleotides line up with TRBD2. The CDR3 extends over 15 amino acids. CDR1 is DFQATT and CDR2 is SNEGSKA in the germline V gene (reference sequence). V trimming: 1 base; J trimming: 8 bases; junction bases outside the gene matches: 6. This CDR3 reads CSARGLAGAIDEQFF. CDR3 nucleotide sequence: TGCAGTGCTAGAGGACTAGCGGGAGCTATAGATGAGCAGTTCTTC.